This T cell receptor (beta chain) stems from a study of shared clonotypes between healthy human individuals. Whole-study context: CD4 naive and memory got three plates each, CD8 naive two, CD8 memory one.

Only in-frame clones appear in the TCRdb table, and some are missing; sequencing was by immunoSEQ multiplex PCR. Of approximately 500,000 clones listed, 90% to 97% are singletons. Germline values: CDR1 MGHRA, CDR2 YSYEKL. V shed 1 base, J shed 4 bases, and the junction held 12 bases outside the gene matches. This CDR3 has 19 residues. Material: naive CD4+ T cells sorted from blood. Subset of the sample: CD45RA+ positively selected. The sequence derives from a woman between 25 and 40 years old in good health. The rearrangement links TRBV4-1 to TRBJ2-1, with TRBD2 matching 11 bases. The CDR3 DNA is TGCGCCAGCAGCCAAGTGGCGGCTAGCGGGAGGAATAGTTACAATGAGCAGTTCTTC. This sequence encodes CASSQVAASGRNSYNEQFF.